This is a list of T cell receptor beta chains from one sample in a study of blood T cells in healthy people across ages. TCRdb re-derived calls from the 5' RACE reads in MiXCR, one entry per CDR3 protein. The sample records around 1,800,000 distinct CDR3 sequences, roughly 43% being singletons. The sample consisted of blood. The receptors were sampled from a human donor in good health. Each CDR3 is given with its conserved first and last residue. The order of the fields is CDR3 protein, CDR3 DNA, V gene, clone size, J gene, CDR3 length, D gene. The D gene is left open where the match is weak. Size is stated for part of the rows, as once, few or many counts, or as a class when the clone is expanded.

CASSDSDLSYEQYF	TGTGCCAGCAGCGACAGCGACCTCTCCTACGAGCAGTACTTC	TRBV14	-	TRBJ2-7	14	-
CASSLGYTYGETQYF	TGCGCCAGCAGCTTGGGGTACACTTACGGAGAGACCCAGTACTTC	TRBV5-1	-	TRBJ2-5	15	-
CAISEPQVGKETQYF	TGTGCCATCAGTGAGCCGCAGGTTGGGAAAGAGACCCAGTACTTC	TRBV10-3	-	TRBJ2-5	15	-
CAIDSYNEQFF	TGTGCCATAGACAGTTACAATGAGCAGTTCTTC	TRBV7-8	few	TRBJ2-1	11	-
CASSLGPGRGKNIQYF	TGTGCCAGCAGCTTAGGTCCAGGGAGGGGCAAAAACATTCAGTACTTC	TRBV7-2	few	TRBJ2-4	16	TRBD2
CASSQGELDCGYTF	TGCGCCAGCAGCCAAGGTGAGCTCGACTGTGGCTACACCTTC	TRBV4-3	-	TRBJ1-2	14	-
CASSLISNQPQHF	TGTGCCAGCAGTTTGATTAGCAATCAGCCCCAGCATTTT	TRBV12-3/TRBV12-4	few	TRBJ1-5	13	-
CASSSGQDPSYEQYF	TGTGCCAGCAGCAGCGGACAGGACCCCTCCTACGAGCAGTACTTC	TRBV7-8	-	TRBJ2-7	15	TRBD1
CASSVEASGGYNEQFF	TGTGCCAGCAGCGTAGAGGCTAGCGGGGGCTACAATGAGCAGTTCTTC	TRBV9	few	TRBJ2-1	16	TRBD2
CASSVADLPTDTQYF	TGTGCCAGCAGCGTAGCCGACTTGCCAACAGATACGCAGTATTTT	TRBV9	-	TRBJ2-3	15	-
CASTGRSGANVLTF	TGCGCCAGCACCGGACGGTCTGGGGCCAACGTCCTGACTTTC	TRBV5-1	-	TRBJ2-6	14	-
CAISPGITEASAFF	TGTGCCATCAGCCCAGGGATCACTGAGGCATCGGCTTTCTTT	TRBV10-3	once	TRBJ1-1	14	-
CASSLNGYQGGYEQYF	TGTGCCAGCAGCTTAAACGGATATCAGGGGGGTTACGAGCAGTACTTC	TRBV7-2	few	TRBJ2-7	16	-
CAISTGGVRSGANVLTF	TGTGCCATCAGCACAGGGGGTGTTCGATCTGGGGCCAACGTCCTGACTTTC	TRBV10-3	many	TRBJ2-6	17	TRBD1
CASSQDLRTLIYEQYF	TGCGCCAGCAGCCAAGACTTGAGGACCCTCATCTACGAGCAGTACTTC	TRBV4-1	few	TRBJ2-7	16	-
CASSATNRGGYTF	TGTGCCAGCAGCGCCACTAACAGGGGAGGCTACACCTTC	TRBV7-9	few	TRBJ1-2	13	TRBD1